This T cell receptor (beta chain) emerged from a study of vaccination effects on CD4 cells after COVID-19. Comment on this clone: Its antigen is not identified.

The assay was immunoSEQ multiplex PCR, and TCRdb's table has in-frame clones only and misses some. The table lists around 69,000 clones, around two thirds of them singletons. Pools of viral peptides were used by the ViraFEST assay to expand antigen-specific CD4+ T cells ahead of sequencing. It was after approximately 11 days of culture that CD4+ T cells were isolated. Two-dose vaccination with either BNT162b2 or mRNA-1273 was given to the participants. Germline CDR1 SGHTA, CDR2 FQGNSA. The CDR3 sequence is 13 residues long. Trimming shortened V by 5 bases and J by 7 bases, and 12 bases separated the two germline ends.

The TCR originated in a human donor who received a COVID-19 vaccine. The source was CD4+ T cells from PBMCs cultured with HCoV-229E spike peptides, collected after COVID-19 vaccination. The chain links TRBV7-2 to TRBJ2-1; a weak D match, TRBD1 (7 bases). CDR3 residues: CASSRSGGNEQFF. In DNA, the CDR3 is TGTGCCAGCAGCAGATCAGGGGGGAATGAGCAGTTCTTC.